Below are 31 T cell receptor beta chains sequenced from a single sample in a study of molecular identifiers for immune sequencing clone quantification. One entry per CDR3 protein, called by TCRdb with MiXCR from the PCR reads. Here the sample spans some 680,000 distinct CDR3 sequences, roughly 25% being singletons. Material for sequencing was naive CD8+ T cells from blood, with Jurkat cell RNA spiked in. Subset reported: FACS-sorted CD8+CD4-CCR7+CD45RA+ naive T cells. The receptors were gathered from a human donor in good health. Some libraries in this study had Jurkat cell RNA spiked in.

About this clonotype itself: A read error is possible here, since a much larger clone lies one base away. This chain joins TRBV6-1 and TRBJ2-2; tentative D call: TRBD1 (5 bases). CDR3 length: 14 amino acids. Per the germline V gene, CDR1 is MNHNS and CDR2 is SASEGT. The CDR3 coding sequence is TGTGCCAGTGCTACAGGCCCGAACCCCGGGGAGCTGTTTTTT. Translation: CASATGPNPGELFF.

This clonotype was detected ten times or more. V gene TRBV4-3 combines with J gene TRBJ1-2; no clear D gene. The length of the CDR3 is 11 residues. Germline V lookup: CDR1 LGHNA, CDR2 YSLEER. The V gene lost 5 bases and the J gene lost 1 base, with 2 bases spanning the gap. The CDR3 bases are TGCGCCAGCAGCGGTAACTATGGCTACACCTTC. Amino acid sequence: CASSGNYGYTF.

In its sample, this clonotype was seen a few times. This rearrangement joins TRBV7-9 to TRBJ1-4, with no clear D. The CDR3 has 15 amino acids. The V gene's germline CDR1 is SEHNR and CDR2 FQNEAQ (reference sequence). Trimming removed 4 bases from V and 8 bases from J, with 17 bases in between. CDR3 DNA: TGTGCCAGCAGCTCCCCATCTCGGTTGGCGGAAAAACTGTTTTTT. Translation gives CASSSPSRLAEKLFF.

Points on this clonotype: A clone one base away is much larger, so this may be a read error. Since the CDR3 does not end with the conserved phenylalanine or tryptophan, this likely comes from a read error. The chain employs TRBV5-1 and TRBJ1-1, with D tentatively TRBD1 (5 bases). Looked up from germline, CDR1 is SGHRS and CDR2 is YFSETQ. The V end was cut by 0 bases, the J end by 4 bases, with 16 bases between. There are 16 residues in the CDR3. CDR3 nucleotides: TGCGCCAGCAGCTTGGGAACAGGCAACTTTGTCACTGAAGCTTTCTCT. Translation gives CASSLGTGNFVTEAFS.

The CDR3 reads CASSHTSPNTGELFF. The CDR3 bases are TGTGCCAGCAGTCACACGTCTCCGAACACCGGGGAGCTGTTTTTT. The rearrangement joins TRBV6-6 to TRBJ2-2; no definite D call. In germline, CDR1 is MNHNY, CDR2 SVGAGI (reference sequence). With 5 bases removed from V and 0 bases from J, the gap between germline ends came to 10 bases. This CDR3 has 15 amino acids.

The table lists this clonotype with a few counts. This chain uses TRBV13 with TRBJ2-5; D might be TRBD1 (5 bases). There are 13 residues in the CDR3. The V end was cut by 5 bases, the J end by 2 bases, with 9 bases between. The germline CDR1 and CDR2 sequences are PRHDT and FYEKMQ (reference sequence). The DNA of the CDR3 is TGTGCCAGCAGCCCACAGGAACAAGAGACCCAGTACTTC. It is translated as CASSPQEQETQYF.

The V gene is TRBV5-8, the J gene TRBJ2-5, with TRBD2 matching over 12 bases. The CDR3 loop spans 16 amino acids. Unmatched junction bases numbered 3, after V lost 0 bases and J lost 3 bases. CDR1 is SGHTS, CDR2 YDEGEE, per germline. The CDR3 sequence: CASSLGLAGDKETQYF. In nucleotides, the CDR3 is TGTGCCAGCAGCTTGGGACTAGCGGGAGACAAAGAGACCCAGTACTTC.

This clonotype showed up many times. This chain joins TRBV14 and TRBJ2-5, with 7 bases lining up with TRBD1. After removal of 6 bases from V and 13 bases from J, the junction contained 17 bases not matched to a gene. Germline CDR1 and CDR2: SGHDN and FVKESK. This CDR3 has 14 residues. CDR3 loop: CASSQKIPQGRRYF. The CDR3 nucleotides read TGTGCCAGCAGTCAGAAAATTCCACAGGGGCGGAGGTACTTC.

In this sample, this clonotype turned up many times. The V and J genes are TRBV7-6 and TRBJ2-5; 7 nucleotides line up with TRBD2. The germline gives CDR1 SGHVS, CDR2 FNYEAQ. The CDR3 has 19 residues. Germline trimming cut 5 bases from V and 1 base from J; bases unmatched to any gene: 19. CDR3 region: CASSPYRDYTNHRQETQYF. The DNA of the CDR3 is TGTGCCAGCAGCCCTTACCGGGACTATACCAACCACCGCCAAGAGACCCAGTACTTC.

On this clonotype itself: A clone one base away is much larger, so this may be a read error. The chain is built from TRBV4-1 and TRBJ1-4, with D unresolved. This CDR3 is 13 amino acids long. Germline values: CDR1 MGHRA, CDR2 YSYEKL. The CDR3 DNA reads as TGCGCCGGCAGCCAAGTAGACGGTGAAAAACTGTTTTTT. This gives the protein CAGSQVDGEKLFF.

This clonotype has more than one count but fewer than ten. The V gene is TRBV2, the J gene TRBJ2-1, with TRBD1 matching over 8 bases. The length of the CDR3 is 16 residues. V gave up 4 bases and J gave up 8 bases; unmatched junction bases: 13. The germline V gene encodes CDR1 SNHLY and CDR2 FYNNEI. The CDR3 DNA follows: TGTGCCAGCAGTGGACCGGGACAGGAGGTATGGGATGAGCAGTTCTTC. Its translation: CASSGPGQEVWDEQFF.

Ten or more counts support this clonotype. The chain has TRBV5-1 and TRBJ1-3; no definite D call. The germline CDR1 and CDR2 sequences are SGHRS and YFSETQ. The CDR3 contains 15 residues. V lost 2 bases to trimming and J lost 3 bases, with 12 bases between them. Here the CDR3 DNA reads TGCGCCAGCAGCTTTGACGGTTCAGTTGGAAACACCATATATTTT. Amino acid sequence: CASSFDGSVGNTIYF.

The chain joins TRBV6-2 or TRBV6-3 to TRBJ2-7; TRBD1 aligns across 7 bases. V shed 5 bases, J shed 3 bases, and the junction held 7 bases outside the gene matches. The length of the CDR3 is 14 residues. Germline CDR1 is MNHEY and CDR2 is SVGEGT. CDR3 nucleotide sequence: TGTGCCAGCAGTCCTGGACAGGCAATCTACGAGCAGTACTTC. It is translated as CASSPGQAIYEQYF.

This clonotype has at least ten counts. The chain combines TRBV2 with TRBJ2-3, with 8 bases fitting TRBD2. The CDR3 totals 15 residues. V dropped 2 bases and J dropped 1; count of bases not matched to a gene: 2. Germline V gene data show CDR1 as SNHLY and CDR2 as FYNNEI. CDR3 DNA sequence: TGTGCCAGCAGTGAAAGCGGGAGTGGCACAGATACGCAGTATTTT. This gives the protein CASSESGSGTDTQYF.

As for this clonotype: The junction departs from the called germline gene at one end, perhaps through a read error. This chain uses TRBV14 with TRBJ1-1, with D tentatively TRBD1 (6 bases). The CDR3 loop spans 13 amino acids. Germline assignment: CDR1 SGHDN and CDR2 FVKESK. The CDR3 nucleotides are TGTGCCAGCAGGACAGGTGGCGCTTCTGAAGCTCTCTTT. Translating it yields CASRTGGASEALF.

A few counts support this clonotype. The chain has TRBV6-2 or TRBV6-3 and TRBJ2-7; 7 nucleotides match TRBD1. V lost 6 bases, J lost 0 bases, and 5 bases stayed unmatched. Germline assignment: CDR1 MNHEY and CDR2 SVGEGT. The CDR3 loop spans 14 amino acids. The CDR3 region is CASRVTGSSYEQYF. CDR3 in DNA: TGTGCCAGCAGGGTGACAGGGAGCTCCTACGAGCAGTACTTC.

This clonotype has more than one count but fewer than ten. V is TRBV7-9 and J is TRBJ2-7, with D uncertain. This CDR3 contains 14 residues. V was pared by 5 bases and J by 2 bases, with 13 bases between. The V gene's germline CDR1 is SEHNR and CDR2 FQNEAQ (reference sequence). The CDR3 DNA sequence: TGTGCCAGCAGCGCAGGCCCCTGGGCCTACGAGCAGTACTTC. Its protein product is CASSAGPWAYEQYF.

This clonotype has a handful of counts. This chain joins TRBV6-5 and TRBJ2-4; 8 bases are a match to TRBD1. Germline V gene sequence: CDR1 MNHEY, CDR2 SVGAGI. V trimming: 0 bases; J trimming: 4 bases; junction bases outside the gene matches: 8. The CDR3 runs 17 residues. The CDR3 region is CASSYSMSRGQKNIQYF. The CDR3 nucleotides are TGTGCCAGCAGTTACTCGATGTCCAGGGGGCAGAAAAACATTCAGTACTTC.

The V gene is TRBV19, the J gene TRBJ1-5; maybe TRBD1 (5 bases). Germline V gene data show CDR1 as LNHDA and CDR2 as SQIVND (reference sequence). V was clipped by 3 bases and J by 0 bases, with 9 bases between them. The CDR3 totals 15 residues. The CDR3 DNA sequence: TGTGCCAGTAGTATGGGGGGTTATAGCAATCAGCCCCAGCATTTT. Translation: CASSMGGYSNQPQHF.

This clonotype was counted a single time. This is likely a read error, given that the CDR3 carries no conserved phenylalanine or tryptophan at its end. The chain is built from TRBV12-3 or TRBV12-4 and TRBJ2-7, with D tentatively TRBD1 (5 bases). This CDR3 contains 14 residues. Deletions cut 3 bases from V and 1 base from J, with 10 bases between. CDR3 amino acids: CASSLSYRSYEQYY. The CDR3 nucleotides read TGTGCCAGCAGTTTGTCGTACAGGTCCTACGAGCAGTACTAC.

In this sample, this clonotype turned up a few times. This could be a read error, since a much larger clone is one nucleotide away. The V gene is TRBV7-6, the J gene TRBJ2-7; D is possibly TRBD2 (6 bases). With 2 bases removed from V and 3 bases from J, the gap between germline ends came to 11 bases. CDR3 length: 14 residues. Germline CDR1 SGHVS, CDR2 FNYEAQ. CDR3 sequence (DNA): TGTGCCAGCAGCTTAAATAACGGGGGCTACGAGCAGTACTTC. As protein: CASSLNNGGYEQYF. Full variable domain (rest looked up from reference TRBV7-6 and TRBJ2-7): GAGVSQSPRYKVTKRGQDVALRCDPISGHVSLYWYRQALGQGPEFLTYFNYEAQQDKSGLPNDRFSAERPEGSISTLTIQRTEQRDSAMYRCASSLNNGGYEQYFGPGTRLTVT.

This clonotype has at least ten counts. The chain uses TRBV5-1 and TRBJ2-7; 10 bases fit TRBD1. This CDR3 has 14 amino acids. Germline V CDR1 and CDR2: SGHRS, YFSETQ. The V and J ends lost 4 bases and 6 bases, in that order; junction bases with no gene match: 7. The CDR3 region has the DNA TGCGCCAGCAGCCTCGACAGGGGGCCTGGCGAGCAGTACTTC. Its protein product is CASSLDRGPGEQYF.

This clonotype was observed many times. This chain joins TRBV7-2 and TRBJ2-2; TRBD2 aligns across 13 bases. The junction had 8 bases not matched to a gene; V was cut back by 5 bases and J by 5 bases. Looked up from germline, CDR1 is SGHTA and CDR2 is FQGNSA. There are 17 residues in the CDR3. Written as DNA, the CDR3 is TGTGCCAGCAGCCTAGGACTAGCGGGAGCAATGACCGGGGAGCTGTTTTTT. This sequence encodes CASSLGLAGAMTGELFF.

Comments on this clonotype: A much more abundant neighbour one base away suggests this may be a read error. CDR3 sequence reads: CASRAIGGNTQYF. The CDR3 DNA reads TGTGCCAGCAGGGCAATAGGCGGAAATACGCAGTATTTT. V and J are TRBV28 and TRBJ2-3; D uncertain. CDR1 and CDR2 from the germline V gene are MDHEN and SYDVKM. The CDR3 extends over 13 amino acids. V gave up 6 bases and J gave up 7 bases, with 14 bases separating them.

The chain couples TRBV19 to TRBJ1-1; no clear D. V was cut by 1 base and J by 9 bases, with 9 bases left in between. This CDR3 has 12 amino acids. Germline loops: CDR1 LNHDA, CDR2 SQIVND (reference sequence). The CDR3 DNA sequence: TGTGCCAGTAGTATAGGTGAAATTAAAGCTTTCTTT. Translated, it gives CASSIGEIKAFF.

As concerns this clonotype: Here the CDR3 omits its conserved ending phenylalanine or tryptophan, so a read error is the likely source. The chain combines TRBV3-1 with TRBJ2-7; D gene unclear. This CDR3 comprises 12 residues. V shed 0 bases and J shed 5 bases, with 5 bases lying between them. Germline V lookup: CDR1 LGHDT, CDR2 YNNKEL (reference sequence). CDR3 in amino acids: CASSQDYHEQYS. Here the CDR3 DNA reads TGTGCCAGCAGCCAAGATTATCACGAGCAGTACTCC.

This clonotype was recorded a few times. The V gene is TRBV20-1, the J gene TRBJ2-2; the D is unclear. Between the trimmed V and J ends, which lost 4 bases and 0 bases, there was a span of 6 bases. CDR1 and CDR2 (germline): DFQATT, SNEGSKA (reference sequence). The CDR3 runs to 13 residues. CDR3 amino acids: CSATRPNTGELFF. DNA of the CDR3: TGCAGTGCTACCCGACCGAACACCGGGGAGCTGTTTTTT.

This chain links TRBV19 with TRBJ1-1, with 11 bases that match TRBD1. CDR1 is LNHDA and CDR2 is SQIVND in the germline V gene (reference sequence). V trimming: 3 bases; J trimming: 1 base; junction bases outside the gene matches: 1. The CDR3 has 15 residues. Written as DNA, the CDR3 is TGTGCCAGTAGTATTGGGACAGGGGGGAACACTGAAGCTTTCTTT. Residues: CASSIGTGGNTEAFF.

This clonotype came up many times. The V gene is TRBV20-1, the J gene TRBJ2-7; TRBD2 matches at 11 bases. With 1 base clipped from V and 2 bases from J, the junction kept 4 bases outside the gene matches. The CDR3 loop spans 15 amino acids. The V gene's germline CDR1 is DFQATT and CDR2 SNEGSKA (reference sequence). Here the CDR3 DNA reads TGCAGTGCTAGAGCGGGACTAGCGGTTACCTACGAGCAGTACTTC. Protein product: CSARAGLAVTYEQYF.

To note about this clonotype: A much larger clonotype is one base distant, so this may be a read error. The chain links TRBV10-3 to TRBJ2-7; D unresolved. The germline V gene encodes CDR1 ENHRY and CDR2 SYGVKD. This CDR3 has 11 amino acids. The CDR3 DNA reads TGTGCCGTCAGTGAGTCGTACGAGCAGTACTTC. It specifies CAVSESYEQYF.

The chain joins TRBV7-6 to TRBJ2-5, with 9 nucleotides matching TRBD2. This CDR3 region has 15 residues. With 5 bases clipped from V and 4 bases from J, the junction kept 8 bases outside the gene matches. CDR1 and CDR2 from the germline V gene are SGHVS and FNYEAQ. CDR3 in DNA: TGTGCCAGCAGCGAAGTAGCGGGAGCGGCAGAGACCCAGTACTTC. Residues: CASSEVAGAAETQYF.